The next 28 T cell receptor beta chains were all read from a single sample in a study of beta chain features in type 1 diabetes. The study, taken as a whole, reports: All four CD4+ subsets of Type 1 diabetes patients contained TCRB CDR3s that were moderately but significantly shorter.

Their cognate antigens are unknown. The authors reverse transcribed all of the isolated RNA, so sequencing captured expressed TCRB transcripts. Method: immunoSEQ multiplex PCR; TCRdb's copy keeps in-frame clones and lacks some. This repertoire shows around 250,000 clones, roughly 22% found once; its top ten account for around 0.028%. Specimen: naive CD4+ T cells from blood. The source is a woman aged 40 to 50 with type 1 diabetes.

The chain joins TRBV10-3 to TRBJ2-3; 7 bases align to TRBD1. From germline, CDR1 is ENHRY and CDR2 SYGVKD. The CDR3 extends over 14 amino acids. J gave up 0 bases and V 10 bases, and 7 bases lay outside the gene matches. Here the CDR3 DNA reads TGTGCCACCGCCCGGGACAGTAGCACAGATACGCAGTATTTT. It encodes CATARDSSTDTQYF.

This chain's CDR3 is CASSRQAEAFF. CDR3 DNA sequence: TGTGCCAGCAGCCGACAGGCTGAAGCTTTCTTT. The V and J genes are TRBV7-9 and TRBJ1-1; perhaps TRBD1 as D (6 bases). Germline V gene lookup returns CDR1 SEHNR and CDR2 FQNEAQ (reference sequence). The ends were cut back, 5 bases at V and 6 bases at J, with 7 bases in the middle. This CDR3 has 11 amino acids.

V gene TRBV9 combines with J gene TRBJ1-2, with a possible D match to TRBD1 (5 bases). Trimming took 2 bases from V and 0 from J, leaving 14 bases between them. The CDR3 consists of 16 residues. The germline V gene has CDR1 SGDLS and CDR2 YYNGEE. This chain's CDR3 is CASSVGGTKSNYGYTF. CDR3 bases: TGTGCCAGCAGCGTTGGAGGGACGAAGTCTAACTATGGCTACACCTTC.

This clone was picked up a small number of times. The chain joins TRBV4-3 to TRBJ2-1; the match to TRBD2 covers 8 bases. The CDR3 has 17 residues. The V gene's germline CDR1 is LGHNA and CDR2 YSLEER. J was trimmed by 9 bases and V by 0 bases; bases with no gene match: 13. For the CDR3, the DNA is TGCGCCAGCAGCCAAGAAACACCGCGGAGCGGGAGCGCTGAGCAGTTCTTC. Encoded protein: CASSQETPRSGSAEQFF.

This clone was seen a few times. This sequence joins TRBV9 and TRBJ2-3; TRBD2 matches 10 bases. CDR3 length: 14 amino acids. From germline, CDR1 is SGDLS and CDR2 YYNGEE. V lost 3 bases and J lost 12; bases outside the gene matches: 10. The CDR3: CASSAYSTSGHQYF. The CDR3 DNA reads as TGTGCCAGCAGCGCCTACTCGACTAGCGGGCACCAGTATTTT.

This sequence joins TRBV7-9 and TRBJ2-7; tentative D call: TRBD2 (5 bases). Looked up from germline, CDR1 is SEHNR and CDR2 is FQNEAQ (reference sequence). Trimming shortened V by 2 bases and J by 0 bases, and 11 bases separated the two germline ends. This CDR3 comprises 15 residues. CDR3 region: CASSLRTGTSYEQYF. The DNA for the CDR3 is TGTGCCAGCAGCTTACGTACGGGAACCTCCTACGAGCAGTACTTC.

This clone was counted only a few times. The chain couples TRBV28 to TRBJ2-1, with 9 nucleotides matching TRBD2. The V gene end was trimmed by 8 bases and the J gene end by 7 bases; junction bases not matched to a gene: 9. This CDR3 is built from 14 residues. The germline CDR1 and CDR2 sequences are MDHEN and SYDVKM. DNA for the CDR3: TGTGCCAGCGAGATTAGCGGGAGTAGGAATGAGCAGTTCTTC. Its protein product is CASEISGSRNEQFF.

This clone was picked up a small number of times. This chain joins TRBV29-1 and TRBJ1-1; D remains ambiguous. The CDR3 length is 13 residues. With 3 bases removed from V and 1 base from J, the gap between germline ends came to 9 bases. Germline V gene data show CDR1 as SQVTM and CDR2 as ANQGSEA. CDR3 nucleotides: TGCAGCGTTGAGAGTCAGGCGAACACTGAAGCTTTCTTT. Translated, it gives CSVESQANTEAFF.

This clone was counted between two and nine times. Other DNA sequences in the sample encode the same CDR3. The CDR3 sequence: CASSRDRGYEQYF. The DNA of the CDR3 is TGTGCCAGCAGCCGGGACAGGGGATACGAGCAGTACTTC. The rearrangement joins TRBV7-2 to TRBJ2-7; 10 bases are a match to TRBD1. Losses at the gene ends were 5 bases for V and 4 bases for J; bases not matched to a gene: 2. Germline CDR1 reads SGHTA; CDR2 reads FQGNSA. This CDR3 has 13 amino acids. The full variable domain, with the rest looked up from reference TRBV7-2 and TRBJ2-7, is GAGVSQSPSNKVTEKGKDVELRCDPISGHTALYWYRQSLGQGLEFLIYFQGNSAPDKSGLPSDRFSAERTGGSVSTLTIQRTQQEDSAVYLCASSRDRGYEQYFGPGTRLTVT.

This rearrangement joins TRBV29-1 to TRBJ2-1; 10 bases match TRBD1. V shed 8 bases and J 4 bases; nucleotides not matched to a gene: 5. This CDR3 comprises 13 residues. Looked up from germline, CDR1 is SQVTM and CDR2 is ANQGSEA. The CDR3 DNA sequence: TGCAGCTCCGACAGGGGGCATTACAATGAGCAGTTCTTC. Protein product: CSSDRGHYNEQFF.

This clone has just a few counts. This chain joins TRBV7-2 and TRBJ2-7, with TRBD1 matching over 7 bases. The CDR3 has 16 residues. CDR1 and CDR2 from the germline V gene are SGHTA and FQGNSA. V lost 5 bases, J lost 1 base, and 11 bases stayed unmatched. CDR3 bases: TGTGCCAGCAGCCTTACAGGGACAGTCGGTTCCTACGAGCAGTACTTC. Protein product: CASSLTGTVGSYEQYF.

V usage is TRBV7-6 and J usage is TRBJ1-1; D not resolved. This CDR3 is built from 14 residues. Trimming took 0 bases from V and 0 from J, leaving 5 bases between them. The germline V gene has CDR1 SGHVS and CDR2 FNYEAQ. The CDR3 reads CASSLARLNTEAFF. CDR3 DNA: TGTGCCAGCAGCTTAGCCCGTCTGAACACTGAAGCTTTCTTT.

This clone has only a few counts. This rearrangement joins TRBV5-6 to TRBJ2-6, with 8 bases fitting TRBD1. The CDR3 is made up of 17 amino acids. Germline V gene data show CDR1 as SGHDT and CDR2 as YYEEEE. J lost 1 base, V lost 3 bases, and 6 bases had no gene match. This chain's CDR3 is CASSSGTGLSGANVLTF. The CDR3 DNA reads as TGTGCCAGCAGCTCCGGGACAGGCCTTTCTGGGGCCAACGTCCTGACTTTC. The variable domain in full, with the rest retrieved from reference TRBV5-6 and TRBJ2-6, is DAGVTQSPTHLIKTRGQQVTLRCSPKSGHDTVSWYQQALGQGPQFIFQYYEEEERQRGNFPDRFSGHQFPNYSSELNVNALLLGDSALYLCASSSGTGLSGANVLTFGAGSRLTVL.

A few counts support this clone. The chain carries TRBV7-2 and TRBJ2-5; 12 positions match TRBD1. CDR1 is SGHTA and CDR2 is FQGNSA in the germline V gene. This CDR3 is built from 17 residues. Trimming at V came to 3 bases and at J to 7 bases, leaving 12 bases not matched to a gene. CDR3 region: CASSFGTGGLKMGTQYF. The CDR3, as DNA: TGTGCCAGCAGCTTTGGGACAGGGGGCCTTAAGATGGGGACCCAGTACTTC.

This rearrangement joins TRBV11-2 to TRBJ1-5; TRBD1 matches at 7 bases. Looked up from germline, CDR1 is SGHAT and CDR2 is FQNNGV. V shed 6 bases, J shed 4 bases, and the junction held 9 bases outside the gene matches. The CDR3 length is 15 residues. The CDR3 loop reads CASSLGTAANQPQHF. For the CDR3, the DNA is TGTGCCAGCAGTCTTGGGACAGCTGCTAATCAGCCCCAGCATTTT. Complete variable domain (other parts from reference TRBV11-2 and TRBJ1-5): EAGVAQSPRYKIIEKRQSVAFWCNPISGHATLYWYQQILGQGPKLLIQFQNNGVVDDSQLPKDRFSAERLKGVDSTLKIQPAKLEDSAVYLCASSLGTAANQPQHFGDGTRLSIL.

This clone was observed a handful of times. This chain links TRBV10-3 with TRBJ2-7; 12 bases align to TRBD2. Per germline, CDR1 ENHRY and CDR2 SYGVKD. This CDR3 contains 15 residues. V lost 6 bases, J lost 3 bases, and 6 bases stayed unmatched. The CDR3 protein is CAISETSGRFYEQYF. CDR3 nucleotides: TGTGCCATCAGCGAGACTAGCGGGAGATTCTACGAGCAGTACTTC.

The chain combines TRBV28 with TRBJ2-3, with a tentative D call TRBD1 (6 bases). This CDR3 is 15 amino acids long. V shed 10 bases and J shed 4 bases, with 21 bases lying between them. Looked up from germline, CDR1 is MDHEN and CDR2 is SYDVKM. CDR3 residues: CATGYKTGLADTQYF. In nucleotides, the CDR3 is TGTGCCACCGGCTATAAGACAGGATTGGCAGATACGCAGTATTTT.

This clone came up a few times. Other DNA variants within this sample encode the same CDR3. The CDR3 here is CASSPGRDQPQHF. CDR3 coding DNA: TGTGCCAGCTCACCCGGGAGGGATCAGCCCCAGCATTTT. The rearrangement uses TRBV18 and TRBJ1-5; D not resolved. This CDR3 has 13 amino acids. From germline, CDR1 is KGHSH and CDR2 LQKENI. V lost 3 bases to trimming and J lost 5 bases, with 8 bases between them.

The rearrangement links TRBV9 to TRBJ2-1; no firm D call. Germline-derived CDR1 and CDR2 are SGDLS and YYNGEE. CDR3 length: 17 residues. The ends were cut back, 2 bases at V and 0 bases at J, with 15 bases in the middle. The CDR3 DNA is TGTGCCAGCAGCGTTTCCCCCACTAAAAACTCCTACAATGAGCAGTTCTTC. Translated: CASSVSPTKNSYNEQFF.

The chain links TRBV6-6 to TRBJ2-7; 9 bases line up with TRBD1. V was clipped by 6 bases and J by 6 bases; unmatched bases: 6. Germline CDR1 is MNHNY and CDR2 is SVGAGI (reference sequence). There are 13 residues in the CDR3. The DNA of the CDR3 is TGTGCCAGCAGGGAGGACAGGGGTGTCGAGCAGTACTTC. It yields the protein CASREDRGVEQYF.

The chain links TRBV4-3 to TRBJ2-5; perhaps TRBD1 as D (5 bases). Germline V gene data show CDR1 as LGHNA and CDR2 as YSLEER. Trimming left V 3 bases short and J 2 bases short, with 7 bases between. The CDR3 is 13 residues long. The chain's CDR3 is CASSHRGQETQYF. CDR3 bases: TGCGCCAGCAGCCATAGGGGTCAAGAGACCCAGTACTTC.

CDR3 DNA: TGTGCCAGCAGCCCCCTGGCGGGAGGAAGTGAGACCCAGTACTTC. This gives the protein CASSPLAGGSETQYF. V is TRBV7-9 and J is TRBJ2-5, with 8 nucleotides matching TRBD2. The CDR3 consists of 15 residues. Losses at the gene ends were 5 bases for V and 5 bases for J; bases not matched to a gene: 10. Looked up from germline, CDR1 is SEHNR and CDR2 is FQNEAQ (reference sequence).

V usage is TRBV30 and J usage is TRBJ1-5; 12 bases agree with TRBD1. The CDR3 covers 18 residues. The trim removed 3 bases at V and 1 base at J, leaving 10 bases unmatched. Germline V gives CDR1 GTSNPN, CDR2 SVGIG (reference sequence). CDR3 residues: CAWSSGTGGAWSNQPQHF. The DNA of the CDR3 is TGTGCCTGGAGCTCCGGGACAGGGGGCGCTTGGAGCAATCAGCCCCAGCATTTT.

The chain carries TRBV5-1 and TRBJ2-2, with TRBD1 matching 7 bases. The germline gives CDR1 SGHRS, CDR2 YFSETQ. Trimming took 5 bases from V and 0 from J; bases not matched to a gene: 1. CDR3 length: 14 residues. The CDR3 here is CASRQGANTGELFF. Here the CDR3 DNA reads TGCGCCAGCAGGCAGGGGGCGAACACCGGGGAGCTGTTTTTT. Using reference TRBV5-1 and TRBJ2-2 for the parts outside the CDR3, the full variable domain is KAGVTQTPRYLIKTRGQQVTLSCSPISGHRSVSWYQQTPGQGLQFLFEYFSETQRNKGNFPGRFSGRQFSNSRSEMNVSTLELGDSALYLCASRQGANTGELFFGEGSRLTVL.

This clone was picked up a small number of times. The rearrangement joins TRBV5-1 to TRBJ2-7, with D maybe TRBD1 (6 bases). V lost 4 bases to trimming and J lost 5 bases, with 10 bases between them. This CDR3 has 12 residues. In germline, CDR1 is SGHRS, CDR2 YFSETQ. The CDR3 DNA is TGCGCCAGCAGCGCGACAGGCGACGAGCAGTACTTC. Its protein is CASSATGDEQYF.

The V and J genes are TRBV6-5 and TRBJ1-4; D possibly corresponds to TRBD1 (5 bases). Germline V gene sequence: CDR1 MNHEY, CDR2 SVGAGI. Trimming pared 4 bases from V and 7 bases from J, leaving 10 bases between. The CDR3 runs 13 residues. CDR3 sequence reads: CASSSQGSEKLFF. CDR3 sequence (DNA): TGTGCCAGCAGTTCCCAGGGTAGTGAAAAACTGTTTTTT.

Here the CDR3 DNA reads TGTGCCAGCAGTTTAACTAGGTCACCCCTCCACTTT. It specifies CASSLTRSPLHF. The V and J genes are TRBV28 and TRBJ1-6; D not resolved. CDR1 is MDHEN, CDR2 SYDVKM, per germline. The CDR3 covers 12 residues. V lost 2 bases and J lost 10, with 6 bases in between.

The chain is built from TRBV28 and TRBJ1-1; 12 bases match TRBD1. The CDR3 totals 16 residues. Germline assignment: CDR1 MDHEN and CDR2 SYDVKM. Trimming cost V 6 bases and J 8 bases; bases outside gene matches: 13. CDR3 DNA sequence: TGTGCCAGCAGCTTTACCGGGACAGGGGGCCTTGGGGAAGCTTTCTTT. Translation: CASSFTGTGGLGEAFF. Using reference TRBV28 and TRBJ1-1 for the parts outside the CDR3, the full variable domain is DVKVTQSSRYLVKRTGEKVFLECVQDMDHENMFWYRQDPGLGLRLIYFSYDVKMKEKGDIPEGYSVSREKKERFSLILESASTNQTSMYLCASSFTGTGGLGEAFFGQGTRLTVV.